This entry lists 18 T cell receptor beta chains sequenced from one sample in a study of PD-1 blockade in mismatch repair-deficient tumors. Libraries were prepared by immunoSEQ multiplex PCR; TCRdb keeps only in-frame clonotypes and omits some of them. The sample lists some 84,000 clones, 81% seen once, with roughly 2.8% in the top ten. This material consisted of peripheral blood, taken 12 weeks after starting pembrolizumab. These receptors were taken from an adult with mismatch repair-deficient cancer.

This rearrangement joins TRBV7-6 to TRBJ2-2; D uncertain. V lost 5 bases, J lost 3 bases, and 16 bases lay in between. The CDR3 runs 16 residues. Per germline, CDR1 SGHVS and CDR2 FNYEAQ. In nucleotides, the CDR3 is TGTGCCAGCAGCCTCCGACTCAAAAGCGACACCGGGGAGCTGTTTTTT. Translating gives CASSLRLKSDTGELFF.

In regard to this clone: Other DNA sequences in this specimen translate into the identical CDR3. The chain couples TRBV7-2 to TRBJ1-2; TRBD1 is a possible D gene (5 bases). The CDR3 is 14 residues long. Trimming removed 2 bases at V and 4 bases at J, with 11 bases between. Looked up from germline, CDR1 is SGHTA and CDR2 is FQGNSA. The DNA of the CDR3 is TGTGCCAGCAGCTTAACCGGGACGGTCTATGGCTACACCTTC. As protein: CASSLTGTVYGYTF.

The gene calls are TRBV2 and TRBJ2-3; 8 bases agree with TRBD2. This CDR3 contains 14 residues. From germline, CDR1 is SNHLY and CDR2 FYNNEI. The V and J ends lost 10 bases and 5 bases, in that order; junction bases with no gene match: 11. The CDR3 DNA follows: TGTGCCACCTCGGGGGGGCGCCTGGTAGATACGCAGTATTTT. It encodes CATSGGRLVDTQYF.

This clone was recorded at least ten times. The chain recombines TRBV7-9 with TRBJ2-3, with 7 bases lining up with TRBD1. The CDR3 covers 15 residues. Germline CDR1 and CDR2: SEHNR and FQNEAQ (reference sequence). V was clipped by 3 bases and J by 6 bases; unmatched bases: 9. In DNA form, the CDR3 reads TGTGCCAGCAGCTTTTACAGGGGAGCGGAGGATACGCAGTATTTT. It is translated as CASSFYRGAEDTQYF.

V and J are TRBV19 and TRBJ2-3; D is perhaps TRBD2 (6 bases). The CDR3 runs to 15 residues. The germline V gene encodes CDR1 LNHDA and CDR2 SQIVND (reference sequence). V lost 5 bases, J lost 2 bases, and 14 bases lay in between. The CDR3 spells CASSPRDLNTDTQYF. In DNA form, the CDR3 reads TGTGCCAGTAGTCCAAGGGACTTAAACACAGATACGCAGTATTTT.

This clone was seen more than once but under ten times. The chain carries TRBV5-1 and TRBJ2-7; D ambiguous. Per the germline V gene, CDR1 is SGHRS and CDR2 is YFSETQ. Between the trimmed V and J ends, which lost 0 bases and 2 bases, there was a span of 0 bases. CDR3 length equals 11 residues. DNA for the CDR3: TGCGCCAGCAGCTTGGCCTACGAGCAGTACTTC. Translating it yields CASSLAYEQYF.

The chain recombines TRBV19 with TRBJ1-3; possibly TRBD1 for D (5 bases). The CDR3 loop spans 13 amino acids. Germline-derived CDR1 and CDR2 are LNHDA and SQIVND (reference sequence). V dropped 3 bases and J dropped 2 bases, with 5 bases sitting between them. DNA for the CDR3: TGTGCCAGTAGTATGGGACCTGGAAACACCATATATTTT. Translating gives CASSMGPGNTIYF.

The chain combines TRBV11-3 with TRBJ2-1, with TRBD2 as a possible D gene (6 bases). The V end lost 2 bases, the J end lost 3 bases, and 11 bases lay between the germline ends. This CDR3 region has 15 residues. In germline, CDR1 is SGHNT, CDR2 YENEEA. The CDR3 nucleotides are TGTGCCAGCAGCTTATGGCTAGCGAGCTACAATGAGCAGTTCTTC. This translates into CASSLWLASYNEQFF.

This clone occurred many times. This chain joins TRBV10-1 and TRBJ2-2; 9 nucleotides agree with TRBD1. The V gene end was trimmed by 6 bases and the J gene end by 5 bases; junction bases not matched to a gene: 4. The length of the CDR3 is 14 residues. Germline values: CDR1 WNHNN, CDR2 SYGVQD (reference sequence). The CDR3 loop reads CASRGTGKTGELFF. The CDR3 DNA is TGCGCCAGCAGGGGGACAGGGAAAACCGGGGAGCTGTTTTTT.

J is TRBJ1-3 and V is TRBV5-6, with D possibly being TRBD1 (6 bases). Germline values: CDR1 SGHDT, CDR2 YYEEEE. The CDR3 runs 17 residues. V gave up 0 bases and J gave up 0 bases, with 13 bases separating them. CDR3 sequence reads: CASSLVVTGASGNTIYF. In DNA form, the CDR3 reads TGTGCCAGCAGCTTGGTAGTGACAGGTGCCTCTGGAAACACCATATATTTT.

The J gene is TRBJ2-5, the V gene TRBV5-1; D uncertain. The DNA end is more similar to TRBJ2-7, so the J call may be wrong. The CDR3 runs to 14 residues. Per germline, CDR1 SGHRS and CDR2 YFSETQ. CDR3 sequence: CASSLAMQNYEQYF. The CDR3 DNA sequence: TGCGCCAGCAGCTTGGCCATGCAGAACTACGAGCAGTACTTC.

This clone was observed a few times. The chain is built from TRBV2 and TRBJ1-1, with no clear D. Germline V lookup: CDR1 SNHLY, CDR2 FYNNEI. The V end lost 6 bases, the J end lost 3 bases, and 11 bases lay between the germline ends. The CDR3 sequence is 13 residues long. CDR3 amino acids: CASRIFEDTEAFF. The CDR3 region has the DNA TGTGCCAGCAGGATTTTTGAAGACACTGAAGCTTTCTTT.

The CDR3 reads CASSTKTSRYEQYF. Here the CDR3 DNA reads TGTGCCAGCAGTACCAAGACTAGCCGCTACGAGCAGTACTTC. This chain links TRBV6-1 with TRBJ2-7; TRBD2 agrees at 7 bases. This CDR3 is 14 amino acids long. The germline CDR1 and CDR2 sequences are MNHNS and SASEGT. J was trimmed by 3 bases and V by 5 bases; bases with no gene match: 7.

This clone was recorded a few times. V and J are TRBV20-1 and TRBJ1-2; no definite D call. Between the trimmed V and J ends, which lost 7 bases and 6 bases, there was a span of 9 bases. The CDR3 is 10 residues long. Germline values: CDR1 DFQATT, CDR2 SNEGSKA (reference sequence). The CDR3 sequence: CSGGRDGYTF. The CDR3 region has the DNA TGCAGTGGGGGAAGGGATGGCTACACCTTC.

The rearrangement joins TRBV9 to TRBJ2-1, with 10 bases that match TRBD2. V was clipped by 0 bases and J by 8 bases; unmatched bases: 14. This CDR3 is built from 18 residues. In germline, CDR1 is SGDLS, CDR2 YYNGEE. The CDR3 DNA follows: TGTGCCAGCAGCGTAGCTACGGGCGTAGGTCTAGCGGGAGATGAGCAGTTCTTC. Translating it yields CASSVATGVGLAGDEQFF.

This chain links TRBV11-2 with TRBJ1-1; unclear D gene. The V end was cut by 5 bases, the J end by 7 bases, with 11 bases between. The CDR3 sequence is 12 residues long. CDR1 is SGHAT, CDR2 FQNNGV, per germline. The CDR3 reads CASSPGRIEAFF. CDR3 nucleotide sequence: TGTGCCAGCAGCCCCGGACGGATTGAAGCTTTCTTT.

The V and J genes are TRBV19 and TRBJ2-2; TRBD1 matches 8 bases. Germline CDR1 reads LNHDA; CDR2 reads SQIVND (reference sequence). J lost 1 base, V lost 6 bases, and 4 bases had no gene match. This CDR3 is built from 15 residues. In DNA form, the CDR3 reads TGTGCCAGTAGAAGGGGACAGGTGAACACCGGGGAGCTGTTTTTT. It yields the protein CASRRGQVNTGELFF. The full variable domain, rest sourced from reference TRBV19 and TRBJ2-2, is DGGITQSPKYLFRKEGQNVTLSCEQNLNHDAMYWYRQDPGQGLRLIYYSQIVNDFQKGDIAEGYSVSREKKESFPLTVTSAQKNPTAFYLCASRRGQVNTGELFFGEGSRLTVL.

The chain uses TRBV2 and TRBJ1-4; perhaps TRBD1 as D (6 bases). CDR3 length: 16 amino acids. V gave up 3 bases and J gave up 3 bases, with 14 bases separating them. The germline V gene has CDR1 SNHLY and CDR2 FYNNEI. The chain's CDR3 is CASSDSLGAPNEKLFF. The DNA of the CDR3 is TGTGCCAGCAGTGATTCCCTGGGGGCTCCTAATGAAAAACTGTTTTTT.